The 19 T cell receptor beta chains below all came from one sample that was sequenced in a study of early T cells in non-severe SARS-CoV-2 infection. Using its own MiXCR run on the 5' RACE reads, TCRdb lists one record per CDR3 protein. In the table there are 55,000 to 65,000 distinct CDR3 sequences, around 8.9% of which are singletons. The sample consisted of whole blood. These receptors originate from an adult who was a healthcare worker with PCR-confirmed SARS-CoV-2 infection or an uninfected control (not recorded which).

The chain joins TRBV6-6 to TRBJ1-1; D remains ambiguous. CDR1 and CDR2 (germline): MNHNY, SVGAGI (reference sequence). The ends were cut back, 2 bases at V and 1 base at J, with 8 bases in the middle. The CDR3 runs 14 residues. The CDR3 sequence is CASSYGQQNTEAFF. CDR3 coding DNA: TGTGCCAGCAGTTACGGTCAGCAGAACACTGAAGCTTTCTTT.

This clonotype was seen ten or more times. This chain joins TRBV5-1 and TRBJ2-1, with TRBD2 matching over 7 bases. The junction had 6 bases not matched to a gene; V was cut back by 1 base and J by 5 bases. The length of the CDR3 is 15 residues. The germline V gene has CDR1 SGHRS and CDR2 YFSETQ. CDR3 protein: CASSLLRAGDNEQFF. The CDR3 nucleotides read TGCGCCAGCAGCTTGTTAAGGGCGGGAGACAATGAGCAGTTCTTC.

The chain employs TRBV20-1 and TRBJ2-7, with 11 bases lining up with TRBD2. The V gene's germline CDR1 is DFQATT and CDR2 SNEGSKA (reference sequence). The CDR3 runs to 14 residues. The V segment lost 3 bases and the J segment 6 bases; nucleotides outside the gene matches: 7. The CDR3 sequence is CSASLGLAVFEQYF. Written as DNA, the CDR3 is TGCAGTGCTAGCCTGGGACTAGCGGTCTTCGAGCAGTACTTC.

This sequence joins TRBV4-3 and TRBJ2-3; 8 bases align to TRBD2. The V and J ends lost 1 base and 2 bases, in that order; junction bases with no gene match: 2. Germline V gene lookup returns CDR1 LGHNA and CDR2 YSLEER. The CDR3 consists of 15 residues. The CDR3 sequence: CASSQGLALTDTQYF. Here the CDR3 DNA reads TGCGCCAGCAGCCAAGGACTAGCGCTCACAGATACGCAGTATTTT.

The V gene is TRBV19, the J gene TRBJ1-2; D not resolved. Per germline, CDR1 LNHDA and CDR2 SQIVND (reference sequence). CDR3 length: 13 residues. Trimming took 4 bases from V and 5 from J, leaving 11 bases between them. The CDR3 spells CASSREFWYGYTF. CDR3 DNA: TGTGCCAGTAGTAGGGAGTTCTGGTATGGCTACACCTTC. The whole variable domain, filled in from reference TRBV19 and TRBJ1-2, reads DGGITQSPKYLFRKEGQNVTLSCEQNLNHDAMYWYRQDPGQGLRLIYYSQIVNDFQKGDIAEGYSVSREKKESFPLTVTSAQKNPTAFYLCASSREFWYGYTFGSGTRLTVV.

The table lists this clonotype with a few counts. The rearrangement links TRBV6-5 to TRBJ1-5; the D gene is possibly TRBD1 (5 bases). V dropped 4 bases and J dropped 6 bases, with 19 bases sitting between them. The CDR3 is 16 amino acids. CDR1 MNHEY and CDR2 SVGAGI come from the germline V gene. The CDR3 loop reads CASSFPGRGWGQPQHF. The CDR3, as DNA: TGTGCCAGCAGTTTCCCAGGGAGGGGATGGGGTCAGCCCCAGCATTTT.

At least ten counts were recorded for this clonotype. This rearrangement joins TRBV3-1 to TRBJ2-2; D unresolved. In germline, CDR1 is LGHDT, CDR2 YNNKEL (reference sequence). The CDR3 runs 15 residues. The ends were cut back, 6 bases at V and 0 bases at J, with 11 bases in the middle. The DNA for the CDR3 is TGTGCCAGCAGAATAGACCCGGCGAACACCGGGGAGCTGTTTTTT. It translates to CASRIDPANTGELFF.

This clonotype was seen a handful of times. This chain joins TRBV9 and TRBJ2-2; D gene ambiguous. In germline, CDR1 is SGDLS, CDR2 YYNGEE. The CDR3 is 12 amino acids. Trimming cost V 3 bases and J 5 bases, with 5 bases left between them. CDR3 amino acids: CASSGQTGELFF. The DNA of the CDR3 is TGTGCCAGCAGCGGTCAAACCGGGGAGCTGTTTTTT.

This clonotype has more than one count but fewer than ten. The gene calls are TRBV28 and TRBJ1-1, with D possibly TRBD1 on 5 matching bases. Germline V gives CDR1 MDHEN, CDR2 SYDVKM. The CDR3 runs 15 residues. V dropped 8 bases and J dropped 4 bases, with 20 bases sitting between them. The CDR3 spells CASVQGLWSITEAFF. CDR3 nucleotides: TGTGCCAGCGTCCAGGGATTGTGGAGTATCACTGAAGCTTTCTTT.

This clonotype was seen a few times. The genes are TRBV28 and TRBJ2-3, with 9 nucleotides matching TRBD2. The CDR3 runs to 14 residues. Per the germline V gene, CDR1 is MDHEN and CDR2 is SYDVKM. The V and J ends lost 8 bases and 4 bases, in that order; junction bases with no gene match: 7. CDR3 nucleotides: TGTGCCAGCGATCTAGCGGGGAGTTCAGATACGCAGTATTTT. Its translation: CASDLAGSSDTQYF.

Written as DNA, the CDR3 is TGTGCCAGCAGCTTAGTGGCCAGTCTAATGAACACTGAAGCTTTCTTT. Its translation: CASSLVASLMNTEAFF. The chain combines TRBV7-8 with TRBJ1-1; D gene ambiguous. The CDR3 contains 16 residues. Trimming left V 1 base short and J 0 bases short, with 12 bases between. Per germline, CDR1 SGHVS and CDR2 FQNEAQ.

V is TRBV6-2 or TRBV6-3 and J is TRBJ2-7; D may be TRBD1 (5 bases). V lost 10 bases, J lost 0 bases, and 10 bases lay in between. CDR3 size: 12 residues. CDR1 is MNHEY, CDR2 SVGEGT, per germline. CDR3 protein: CATTGSSYEQYF. In nucleotides, the CDR3 is TGTGCCACCACAGGCAGCTCCTACGAGCAGTACTTC.

Comment on this clonotype: A read error may account for a junction end that differs from germline. J is TRBJ2-1 and V is TRBV7-8; D is ambiguous. This CDR3 has 12 residues. The germline V gene has CDR1 SGHVS and CDR2 FQNEAQ. In DNA, the CDR3 is TGTGTCAGCAGCTTAGACCGGGTCCAGCAGTTCTTC. Its protein is CVSSLDRVQQFF.

The rearrangement uses TRBV6-5 and TRBJ2-1, with TRBD1 matching 12 bases. The trim removed 7 bases at V and 4 bases at J, leaving 5 bases unmatched. The CDR3 totals 15 residues. Germline CDR1 reads MNHEY; CDR2 reads SVGAGI. The CDR3 protein is CASTGTGGLYNEQFF. Written as DNA, the CDR3 is TGTGCCAGCACAGGGACAGGGGGCCTGTACAATGAGCAGTTCTTC.

Ten or more counts support this clonotype. CDR3 nucleotides: TGCAGCGTGGGGGGAGGCCCAGAGACCCAGTACTTC. As protein: CSVGGGPETQYF. This chain connects TRBV29-1 to TRBJ2-5; maybe TRBD2 (6 bases). The V end lost 6 bases, the J end lost 4 bases, and 12 bases lay between the germline ends. The CDR3 is made up of 12 amino acids. The germline V gene encodes CDR1 SQVTM and CDR2 ANQGSEA.

This clonotype was seen ten or more times. J is TRBJ2-1 and V is TRBV4-3; D remains unclear. This CDR3 spans 13 amino acids. Trimming removed 1 base at V and 2 bases at J, with 3 bases between. Germline V lookup: CDR1 LGHNA, CDR2 YSLEER. The CDR3 bases are TGCGCCAGCAGCCAAGTCGCCTACAATGAGCAGTTCTTC. Translation gives CASSQVAYNEQFF.

This clonotype was detected many times. V is TRBV5-6 and J is TRBJ2-7, with unresolved D. Germline V gene data show CDR1 as SGHDT and CDR2 as YYEEEE. Trimming removed 4 bases at V and 2 bases at J, with 7 bases between. This CDR3 is built from 12 residues. The CDR3 region is CASSSSTYEQYF. The CDR3 nucleotides read TGTGCCAGCAGCAGCTCAACCTACGAGCAGTACTTC.

This clonotype was counted only a few times. V is TRBV7-9 and J is TRBJ1-2; 8 bases line up with TRBD1. V was pared by 2 bases and J by 6 bases, with 5 bases of the junction left unmatched. This CDR3 region has 14 residues. The germline V gene encodes CDR1 SEHNR and CDR2 FQNEAQ (reference sequence). CDR3: CASSLSAGGNGYTF. The CDR3 DNA reads TGTGCCAGCAGCTTAAGCGCAGGGGGCAATGGCTACACCTTC. Looking up the rest from reference TRBV7-9 and TRBJ1-2 gives the full variable domain: DTGVSQNPRHKITKRGQNVTFRCDPISEHNRLYWYRQTLGQGPEFLTYFQNEAQLEKSRLLSDRFSAERPKGSFSTLEIQRTEQGDSAMYLCASSLSAGGNGYTFGSGTRLTVV.

This clonotype was found many times. CDR3 bases: TGTGCCAGCAGCCAATCTAGCGGGAGCTACGAGCAGTACTTC. It yields the protein CASSQSSGSYEQYF. The chain employs TRBV3-1 and TRBJ2-7; 10 bases fit TRBD2. V shed 2 bases and J 3 bases; nucleotides not matched to a gene: 1. The CDR3 consists of 14 residues. Germline loops: CDR1 LGHDT, CDR2 YNNKEL (reference sequence).